This TCR beta chain was identified during a study of T-cell memory formation after mild COVID-19. Study-level points and caveats: The CD4+ clones that contracted clustered mainly within CM and EM, and the CD8+ clones concentrated in EMRA.

CDR3 length: 14 amino acids. The germline V and J ends were trimmed by 0 bases and 6 bases, with 8 bases remaining between them. Germline CDR1 reads SEHNR; CDR2 reads FQNEAQ (reference sequence). TCRdb reanalysed the 5' RACE reads using MiXCR and keeps one entry per CDR3 protein. The data hold fewer than 300,000 distinct CDR3 sequences, with approximately 19% observed a single time. On this clonotype itself: Its cognate antigen is unknown.

The TCR sequence derives from a man between 18 and 35 years old who had mild COVID-19 (a few samples of this study predate the infection). Cell type and time point are not known. This sequence joins TRBV7-9 and TRBJ2-2; D is undetermined. Material for sequencing was PBMCs or a T cell subset sorted from them (not recorded which). CDR3 sequence reads: CASSLARSPGELFF. The CDR3 DNA is TGTGCCAGCAGCTTAGCGAGGAGTCCCGGGGAGCTGTTTTTT.